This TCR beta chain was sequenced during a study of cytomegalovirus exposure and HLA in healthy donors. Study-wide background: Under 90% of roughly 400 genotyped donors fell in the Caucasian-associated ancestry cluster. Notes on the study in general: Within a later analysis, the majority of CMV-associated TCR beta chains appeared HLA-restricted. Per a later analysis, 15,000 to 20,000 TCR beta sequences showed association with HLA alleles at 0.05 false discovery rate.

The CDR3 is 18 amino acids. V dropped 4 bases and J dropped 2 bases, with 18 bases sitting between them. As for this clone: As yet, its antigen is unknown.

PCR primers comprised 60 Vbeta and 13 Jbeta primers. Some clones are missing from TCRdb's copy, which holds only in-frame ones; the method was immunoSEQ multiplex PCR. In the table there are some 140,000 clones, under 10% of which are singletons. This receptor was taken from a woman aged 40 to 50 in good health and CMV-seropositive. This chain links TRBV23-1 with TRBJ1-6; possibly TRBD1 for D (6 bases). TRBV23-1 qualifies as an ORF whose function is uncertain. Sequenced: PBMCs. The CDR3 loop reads CASSPAGALGPYNSPLHF. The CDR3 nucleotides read TGCGCCAGCAGTCCAGCGGGGGCCCTGGGCCCCTATAATTCACCCCTCCACTTT.